This entry features one T cell receptor beta chain sequence. The data were obtained in a study of OX40 agonist ivuxolimab in advanced cancers. Clones were read by immunoSEQ multiplex PCR, and TCRdb kept only the in-frame ones, dropping some. The repertoire includes about 110,000 clones, approximately 90% of them detected once, and over 0.6% sits in the top ten. The sequences come from CD4+ or CD8+ T cells sorted from blood, collected in a trial of the OX40 agonist ivuxolimab. This receptor was obtained from an adult with an advanced solid tumor such as melanoma, head and neck, liver or kidney cancer.

The CDR3 is CASSSTGQGNTEAFF. In DNA, the CDR3 is TGTGCCAGCAGCAGCACGGGACAGGGAAACACTGAAGCTTTCTTT. This chain uses TRBV5-6 with TRBJ1-1, with 9 positions matching TRBD1. V shed 4 bases, J shed 2 bases, and the junction held 6 bases outside the gene matches. Germline V lookup: CDR1 SGHDT, CDR2 YYEEEE. This CDR3 comprises 15 residues.